A selection of T cell receptor beta chains follows, all from one sample in a study of blood T cell repertoires in COVID-19. Here immunoSEQ multiplex PCR was the method, and the copy in TCRdb shows in-frame clones only, minus some. The data hold 350,000 or so clones, with about 90% observed a single time. The material sequenced was PBMCs or T cells enriched from blood (not recorded which). Source of these receptors: a woman aged 25 to 45 who had recovered from COVID-19. Both conserved end residues are part of each CDR3. The D gene is left open where the match is weak. The size of a clone is reported for some rows only, either as once, few or many, or as a class for expanded clones.

D: TRBD1
size: -
V: TRBV5-1
length: 13
J: TRBJ2-7
CDR3: CASSHGTGSEQYF
DNA: TGCGCCAGCAGCCATGGGACAGGGTCCGAGCAGTACTTC

D: TRBD1
size: few
V: TRBV6-1
length: 15
J: TRBJ1-2
CDR3: CASSDDRGEASGYTF
DNA: TGTGCCAGCAGTGACGACAGGGGAGAGGCTAGCGGCTACACCTTC

D: -
size: -
V: TRBV7-9
length: 8
J: TRBJ1-1
CDR3: CAIREAFF
DNA: TGTGCCATCCGGGAAGCTTTCTTT

D: -
size: -
V: TRBV3-1/TRBV3-2
length: 13
J: TRBJ1-2
CDR3: CASSQGRDYGYTF
DNA: TGTGCCAGCAGCCAGGGGCGAGACTATGGCTACACCTTC

D: TRBD1
size: -
V: TRBV28
length: 15
J: TRBJ1-6
CDR3: CASSSRTGGDSPLHF
DNA: TGTGCCAGCAGTTCCCGGACAGGGGGGGATTCACCCCTCCACTTT

D: TRBD1
size: -
V: TRBV7-2
length: 13
J: TRBJ1-6
CDR3: CASSGTGNSPLHF
DNA: TGTGCCAGCTCCGGGACAGGGAATTCACCCCTCCACTTT

D: TRBD2
size: -
V: TRBV2
length: 14
J: TRBJ2-7
CDR3: CASRAGTSGYEQYF
DNA: TGTGCCAGCAGAGCCGGGACTAGCGGTTATGAGCAGTACTTC

D: -
size: -
V: TRBV19
length: 16
J: TRBJ2-3
CDR3: CASSTSQGFGTDTQYF
DNA: TGTGCCAGTAGTACCTCACAGGGATTTGGCACAGATACGCAGTATTTT

D: -
size: -
V: TRBV3-1/TRBV3-2
length: 14
J: TRBJ2-3
CDR3: CASSQWTEQDTQYF
DNA: TGTGCCAGCAGCCAATGGACAGAACAAGATACGCAGTATTTT

D: TRBD1
size: -
V: TRBV6-5
length: 15
J: TRBJ1-1
CDR3: CASSYSRQGHTEAFF
DNA: TGTGCCAGCAGTTACTCCCGACAGGGGCACACTGAAGCTTTCTTT

D: -
size: -
V: TRBV30
length: 13
J: TRBJ1-6
CDR3: CAIQGDDNSPLHF
DNA: TGTGCCATACAGGGAGACGATAATTCACCCCTCCACTTT

D: TRBD1
size: -
V: TRBV9
length: 15
J: TRBJ1-2
CDR3: CASSGRDRPAGGYTF
DNA: TGTGCCAGCAGCGGAAGGGACAGGCCGGCTGGGGGCTACACCTTC

D: -
size: -
V: TRBV19
length: 14
J: TRBJ2-6
CDR3: CASSTGSGANVLTF
DNA: TGTGCCAGTAGTACAGGGTCTGGGGCCAACGTCCTGACTTTC

D: TRBD1
size: -
V: TRBV7-9
length: 15
J: TRBJ1-5
CDR3: CASSSDRVVNQPQHF
DNA: TGTGCCAGCAGCTCCGACAGGGTGGTCAATCAGCCCCAGCATTTT

D: TRBD1
size: -
V: TRBV5-6
length: 13
J: TRBJ1-2
CDR3: CASSAGGLNGYTF
DNA: TGTGCCAGCAGCGCAGGGGGCTTGAATGGCTACACCTTC

D: TRBD1
size: -
V: TRBV6-6
length: 14
J: TRBJ2-3
CDR3: CASNDRGWADTQYF
DNA: TGTGCCAGCAACGACAGGGGGTGGGCAGATACGCAGTATTTT

D: -
size: -
V: TRBV7-9
length: 14
J: TRBJ1-6
CDR3: CASSHAGYNSPLHF
DNA: TGTGCCAGCAGCCACGCGGGCTATAATTCACCCCTCCACTTT

D: TRBD1
size: -
V: TRBV28
length: 15
J: TRBJ1-1
CDR3: CASRGQGAKNTEAFF
DNA: TGTGCCAGCAGAGGACAGGGGGCGAAGAACACTGAAGCTTTCTTT

D: -
size: -
V: TRBV30
length: 13
J: TRBJ1-6
CDR3: CAWSPGANSPLHF
DNA: TGTGCCTGGAGTCCAGGGGCCAATTCACCCCTCCACTTT

D: -
size: -
V: TRBV18
length: 15
J: TRBJ1-4
CDR3: CASSLRTAEDEKLFF
DNA: TGTGCCAGCTCACTTCGGACAGCGGAGGATGAAAAACTGTTTTTT

D: -
size: -
V: TRBV6-2/TRBV6-3
length: 14
J: TRBJ1-5
CDR3: CASSYLARGQPQHF
DNA: TGTGCCAGCAGTTACTTAGCCAGGGGCCAGCCCCAGCATTTT

D: -
size: once
V: TRBV9
length: 15
J: TRBJ1-3
CDR3: CASSVRAGIGNTIYF
DNA: TGTGCCAGCAGCGTACGGGCCGGGATAGGAAACACCATATATTTT

D: TRBD1
size: -
V: TRBV7-9
length: 13
J: TRBJ2-7
CDR3: CASSEGAPYEQYF
DNA: TGTGCCAGCTCCGAGGGGGCCCCCTACGAGCAGTACTTC

D: -
size: -
V: TRBV28
length: 16
J: TRBJ2-1
CDR3: CASSPVGGWSNNEQFF
DNA: TGTGCCAGCAGTCCCGTCGGGGGATGGTCGAACAATGAGCAGTTCTTC

D: TRBD2
size: -
V: TRBV19
length: 13
J: TRBJ2-7
CDR3: CASSMGRAYEQYF
DNA: TGTGCCAGTAGTATGGGGAGGGCCTACGAGCAGTACTTC

D: -
size: -
V: TRBV7-9
length: 16
J: TRBJ1-1
CDR3: CASSPHAGRLNTEAFF
DNA: TGTGCCAGCAGCCCCCACGCGGGGAGACTGAACACTGAAGCTTTCTTT

D: -
size: once
V: TRBV7-6
length: 14
J: TRBJ1-1
CDR3: CASSALNTDTEAFF
DNA: TGTGCCAGCAGCGCATTAAACACCGACACTGAAGCTTTCTTT

D: -
size: -
V: TRBV6-4
length: 20
J: TRBJ1-2
CDR3: CASSDPSSRTARAHNYGYTF
DNA: TGTGCCAGCAGTGACCCCTCATCCAGGACAGCGAGAGCCCATAACTATGGCTACACCTTC

D: -
size: -
V: TRBV11-3
length: 13
J: TRBJ1-1
CDR3: CASLPMPGTEAFF
DNA: TGTGCCAGCTTACCGATGCCGGGCACTGAAGCTTTCTTT

D: -
size: -
V: TRBV28
length: 14
J: TRBJ1-6
CDR3: CASSALQGYSPLHF
DNA: TGTGCCAGCAGTGCCCTCCAGGGGTACTCACCCCTCCACTTT

D: TRBD1
size: -
V: TRBV5-1
length: 14
J: TRBJ1-4
CDR3: CASSLDRGNEKLFF
DNA: TGCGCCAGCAGCTTGGACAGGGGGAATGAAAAACTGTTTTTT

D: TRBD1
size: few
V: TRBV10-3
length: 14
J: TRBJ2-1
CDR3: CATYPDRSYNEQFF
DNA: TGTGCCACTTATCCGGACAGGTCCTACAATGAGCAGTTCTTC

D: -
size: -
V: TRBV6-5
length: 14
J: TRBJ2-7
CDR3: CASSQAAADYEQYF
DNA: TGTGCCAGCAGTCAGGCCGCCGCAGACTACGAGCAGTACTTC

D: -
size: -
V: TRBV21-1
length: 16
J: TRBJ2-1
CDR3: CASSLLPGQGLNEQFF
DNA: TGTGCCAGCAGCCTCCTGCCGGGACAGGGGCTAAATGAGCAGTTCTTC

D: TRBD1
size: once
V: TRBV5-4
length: 14
J: TRBJ2-1
CDR3: CASTQGASYNEQFF
DNA: TGTGCCAGTACACAGGGGGCCTCCTACAATGAGCAGTTCTTC

D: -
size: -
V: TRBV6-5
length: 14
J: TRBJ2-4
CDR3: CASRLQGAKNIQYF
DNA: TGTGCCAGCAGATTACAGGGTGCCAAAAACATTCAGTACTTC

D: -
size: -
V: TRBV29-1
length: 11
J: TRBJ2-7
CDR3: CSARQDYEQYF
DNA: TGCAGCGCTCGACAGGACTACGAGCAGTACTTC

D: -
size: -
V: TRBV30
length: 14
J: TRBJ1-6
CDR3: CAWSSGQYNSPLHF
DNA: TGTGCCTGGAGTAGTGGACAGTATAATTCACCCCTCCACTTT

D: -
size: -
V: TRBV28
length: 15
J: TRBJ1-2
CDR3: CASKYGGTTFYGYTF
DNA: TGTGCCAGCAAGTATGGGGGGACCACTTTCTATGGCTACACCTTC

D: -
size: -
V: TRBV27
length: 17
J: TRBJ1-4
CDR3: CASSNLQGRKANEKLFF
DNA: TGTGCCAGCAGTAACTTACAGGGCAGAAAGGCTAATGAAAAACTGTTTTTT

D: TRBD1
size: once
V: TRBV2
length: 15
J: TRBJ1-2
CDR3: CAWWDSILTNYGYTF
DNA: TGTGCCTGGTGGGACAGCATCTTAACTAACTATGGCTACACCTTC

D: -
size: -
V: TRBV6-1
length: 15
J: TRBJ2-3
CDR3: CASSEIVGGTDTQYF
DNA: TGTGCCAGCAGTGAAATAGTCGGGGGTACAGATACGCAGTATTTT

D: TRBD1
size: -
V: TRBV3-1/TRBV3-2
length: 14
J: TRBJ1-5
CDR3: CASSLRGSDQPQHF
DNA: TGTGCCAGCAGCCTCAGGGGGTCAGATCAGCCCCAGCATTTT

D: -
size: -
V: TRBV1
length: 16
J: TRBJ1-4
CDR3: CTSSPRAGTGYEKLFF
DNA: TGCACCAGCAGCCCCCGGGCCGGGACAGGGTATGAAAAACTGTTTTTT

D: -
size: once
V: TRBV29-1
length: 14
J: TRBJ1-1
CDR3: CSVVRVMMNTEAFF
DNA: TGCAGCGTTGTCAGGGTGATGATGAACACTGAAGCTTTCTTT

D: -
size: -
V: TRBV5-4
length: 13
J: TRBJ1-1
CDR3: CASSQQVNTEAFF
DNA: TGTGCCAGCAGCCAACAGGTGAACACTGAAGCTTTCTTT

D: TRBD2
size: -
V: TRBV5-5
length: 16
J: TRBJ2-1
CDR3: CASIESGGPLYNEQFF
DNA: TGTGCCAGCATCGAGAGCGGGGGCCCACTCTACAATGAGCAGTTCTTC

D: TRBD2
size: -
V: TRBV9
length: 16
J: TRBJ2-1
CDR3: CASSPHSGGAVNEQFF
DNA: TGTGCCAGCAGCCCCCATAGCGGGGGGGCGGTCAATGAGCAGTTCTTC

D: -
size: -
V: TRBV19
length: 19
J: TRBJ2-4
CDR3: CASSMESRTGFGTKNIQYF
DNA: TGTGCCAGTAGTATGGAATCCCGAACAGGCTTTGGGACCAAAAACATTCAGTACTTC

D: -
size: -
V: TRBV25-1
length: 16
J: TRBJ1-3
CDR3: CASSERRSRSGNTIYF
DNA: TGTGCCAGCAGTGAGCGGAGGTCCAGATCTGGAAACACCATATATTTT

D: -
size: once
V: TRBV28
length: 14
J: TRBJ2-3
CDR3: CASTAGGSTDTQYF
DNA: TGTGCCAGCACCGCGGGCGGGTCCACAGATACGCAGTATTTT

D: -
size: once
V: TRBV28
length: 14
J: TRBJ1-5
CDR3: CASSLGGGNQPQHF
DNA: TGTGCCAGCAGTTTAGGGGGAGGGAATCAGCCCCAGCATTTT

D: -
size: -
V: TRBV12-5
length: 14
J: TRBJ1-2
CDR3: CASGFSQGNYGYTF
DNA: TGTGCTAGTGGTTTTTCCCAGGGGAACTATGGCTACACCTTC

D: -
size: -
V: TRBV5-1
length: 16
J: TRBJ1-1
CDR3: CASSPGLGGANTEAFF
DNA: TGCGCCAGCAGCCCGGGGTTAGGGGGTGCGAACACTGAAGCTTTCTTT

D: -
size: -
V: TRBV7-2
length: 16
J: TRBJ1-3
CDR3: CASSLAGGARVNTIYF
DNA: TGTGCCAGCAGCTTAGCAGGGGGGGCGAGGGTAAACACCATATATTTT

D: TRBD1
size: -
V: TRBV3-1/TRBV3-2
length: 14
J: TRBJ2-7
CDR3: CASSQTGVNYEQYF
DNA: TGTGCCAGCAGCCAGACAGGGGTGAACTACGAGCAGTACTTC

D: -
size: -
V: TRBV9
length: 13
J: TRBJ1-1
CDR3: CASSEGGGTEAFF
DNA: TGTGCCAGCAGTGAGGGCGGGGGCACTGAAGCTTTCTTT

D: TRBD1
size: -
V: TRBV5-1
length: 15
J: TRBJ1-4
CDR3: CASSDGTGGNEKLFF
DNA: TGCGCCAGCAGCGACGGGACAGGGGGAAATGAAAAACTGTTTTTT

D: -
size: -
V: TRBV7-2
length: 15
J: TRBJ2-5
CDR3: CASSLAVALSETQYF
DNA: TGTGCCAGCAGCTTAGCGGTGGCCCTCTCGGAGACCCAGTACTTC

D: -
size: -
V: TRBV19
length: 16
J: TRBJ1-5
CDR3: CASSPTPAAYNQPQHF
DNA: TGTGCCAGTAGTCCAACTCCGGCGGCGTACAATCAGCCCCAGCATTTT